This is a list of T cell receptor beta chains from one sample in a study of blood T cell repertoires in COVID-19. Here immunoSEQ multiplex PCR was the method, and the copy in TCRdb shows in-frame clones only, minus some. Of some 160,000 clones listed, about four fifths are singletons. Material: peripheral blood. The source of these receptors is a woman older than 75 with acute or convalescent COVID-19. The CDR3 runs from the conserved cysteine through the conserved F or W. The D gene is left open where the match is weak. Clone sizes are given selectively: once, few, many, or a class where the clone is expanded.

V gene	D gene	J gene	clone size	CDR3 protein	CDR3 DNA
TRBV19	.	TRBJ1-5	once	CASSTGNLNNQPQHF	TGTGCCAGTAGTACCGGGAACTTAAATAATCAGCCCCAGCATTTT
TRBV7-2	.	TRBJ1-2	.	CASTKGRGNYGYTF	TGTGCCAGCACCAAGGGGCGGGGAAACTATGGCTACACCTTC
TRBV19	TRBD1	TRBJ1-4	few	CASSEQGASEKLFF	TGTGCCAGTAGTGAACAGGGGGCGAGTGAAAAACTGTTTTTT
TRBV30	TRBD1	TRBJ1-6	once	CAWVQTGVNSPLHF	TGTGCCTGGGTCCAGACAGGGGTTAATTCACCCCTCCACTTT
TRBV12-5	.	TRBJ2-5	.	CASGLSGGRYFQETQYF	TGTGCTAGTGGTTTGTCTGGAGGGAGATACTTCCAAGAGACCCAGTACTTC
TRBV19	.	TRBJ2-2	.	CASSIVGIITGELFF	TGTGCCAGTAGTATAGTCGGGATCATCACCGGGGAGCTGTTTTTT
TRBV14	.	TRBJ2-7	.	CASSQIGVTRLYF	TGTGCCAGCAGCCAAATCGGGGTGACTAGGCTGTACTTC
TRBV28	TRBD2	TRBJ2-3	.	CASSRRLAGVSTDTQYF	TGTGCCAGCAGCCGAAGACTAGCGGGGGTGTCCACAGATACGCAGTATTTT
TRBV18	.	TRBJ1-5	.	CASSPQGGGSNQPQHF	TGTGCCAGCTCACCACAAGGGGGAGGGAGCAATCAGCCCCAGCATTTT
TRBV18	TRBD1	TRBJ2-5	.	CASSPQAGQGILETQYF	TGTGCCAGCTCACCACAAGCCGGACAGGGGATCCTAGAGACCCAGTACTTC
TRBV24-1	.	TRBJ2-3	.	CATSERGRRTDTQYF	TGTGCCACCAGTGAAAGGGGCAGGCGCACAGATACGCAGTATTTT
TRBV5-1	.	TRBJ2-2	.	CASSLGHTRGTGELFF	TGCGCCAGCAGCTTGGGGCATACCCGGGGCACCGGGGAGCTGTTTTTT
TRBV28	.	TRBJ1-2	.	CASSDFPGTSYGYTF	TGTGCCAGCAGTGATTTTCCGGGAACGAGCTATGGCTACACCTTC
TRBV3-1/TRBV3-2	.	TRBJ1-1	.	CASSPPGNTEAFF	TGTGCCAGCAGCCCGCCGGGGAACACTGAAGCTTTCTTT
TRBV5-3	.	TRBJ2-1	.	CARSRQGFYNEQFF	TGTGCCAGAAGCAGGCAGGGTTTCTACAATGAGCAGTTCTTC
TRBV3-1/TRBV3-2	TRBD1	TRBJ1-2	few	CASSPGGYGYTF	TGTGCCAGCAGCCCAGGGGGGTATGGCTACACCTTC
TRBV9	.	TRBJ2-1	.	CASSVGGVGGVSYNEQFF	TGTGCCAGCAGCGTAGGCGGGGTTGGGGGAGTATCCTACAATGAGCAGTTCTTC
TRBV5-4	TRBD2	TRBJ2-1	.	CASSFETSGTNEQFF	TGTGCCAGCAGCTTCGAGACTAGCGGGACCAATGAGCAGTTCTTC
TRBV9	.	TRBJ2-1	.	CASSVDGARSYNEQFF	TGTGCCAGCAGCGTAGATGGGGCGAGGTCCTACAATGAGCAGTTCTTC
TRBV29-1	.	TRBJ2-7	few	CSVVRSGNYEQYF	TGCAGCGTTGTCAGGTCAGGAAACTACGAGCAGTACTTC
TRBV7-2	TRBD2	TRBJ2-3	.	CASSLARGTDTQYF	TGTGCCAGCAGCTTAGCGCGGGGGACAGATACGCAGTATTTT
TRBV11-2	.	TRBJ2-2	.	CASSLVVAGEFAGELFF	TGTGCCAGCAGCTTAGTGGTGGCAGGGGAATTCGCCGGGGAGCTGTTTTTT
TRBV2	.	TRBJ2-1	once	CASRVGRLVDEQFF	TGTGCCAGCAGAGTGGGGCGACTGGTAGATGAGCAGTTCTTC
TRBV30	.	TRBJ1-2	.	CAWSVGGAGGYTF	TGTGCCTGGAGTGTTGGGGGGGCCGGCGGCTACACCTTC
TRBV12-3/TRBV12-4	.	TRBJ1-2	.	CASSLGLSYGYTF	TGTGCCAGCAGTTTGGGGCTCTCCTATGGCTACACCTTC
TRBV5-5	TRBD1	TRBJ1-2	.	CASTPGQGSYGYTF	TGTGCCAGCACCCCGGGACAGGGGAGCTATGGCTACACCTTC
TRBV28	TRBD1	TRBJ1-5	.	CASRLIPGQGLIGTQPQHF	TGTGCCAGCAGACTCATCCCGGGACAGGGGCTCATCGGAACCCAGCCCCAGCATTTT
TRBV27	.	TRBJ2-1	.	CASSLRLGPYNEQFF	TGTGCCAGCAGTTTGAGACTAGGACCCTACAATGAGCAGTTCTTC
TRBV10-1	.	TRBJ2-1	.	CASSEDGRGYNEQFF	TGCGCCAGCAGTGAAGACGGGAGAGGTTATAATGAGCAGTTCTTC
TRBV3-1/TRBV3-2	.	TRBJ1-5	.	CASSQDMDSNQPQHF	TGTGCCAGCAGCCAAGATATGGACTCCAATCAGCCCCAGCATTTT
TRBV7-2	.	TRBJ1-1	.	CASSLAQGSTEAFF	TGTGCCAGCAGCTTAGCGCAGGGGAGCACTGAAGCTTTCTTT
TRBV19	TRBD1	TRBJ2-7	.	CASSPGGADKDYEQYF	TGTGCCAGTAGTCCAGGGGGCGCGGATAAGGACTACGAGCAGTACTTC
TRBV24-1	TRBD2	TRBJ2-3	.	CATSDSPPGGTTDTQYF	TGTGCCACCAGTGATTCCCCCCCGGGGGGGACTACAGATACGCAGTATTTT
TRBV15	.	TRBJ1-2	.	CATSRDPNSYGYTF	TGTGCCACCAGCAGAGACCCCAACTCCTATGGCTACACCTTC
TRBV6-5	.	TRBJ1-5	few	CASSLAPLSNQPQHF	TGTGCCAGTTCTCTAGCCCCACTTAGCAATCAGCCCCAGCATTTT
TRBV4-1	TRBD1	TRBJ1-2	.	CASSQEAGGNGYTF	TGCGCCAGCAGCCAAGAGGCAGGGGGAAATGGCTACACCTTC
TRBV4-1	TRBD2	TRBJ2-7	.	CASSQGLAGGPRRYEQYF	TGCGCCAGCAGCCAAGGACTAGCGGGAGGGCCAAGGCGGTACGAGCAGTACTTC
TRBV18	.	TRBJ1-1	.	CASSPQGGATEAFF	TGTGCCAGCTCACCCCAGGGTGGGGCCACTGAAGCTTTCTTT
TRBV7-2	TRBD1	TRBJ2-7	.	CASSQGTGGYEQYF	TGTGCCAGCAGCCAGGGGACAGGGGGCTACGAGCAGTACTTC
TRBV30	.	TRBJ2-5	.	CASHPTGRGLTQYF	TGTGCCTCTCACCCGACGGGTCGAGGCTTGACCCAGTACTTC
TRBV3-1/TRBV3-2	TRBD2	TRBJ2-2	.	CASSQGRGNGELFF	TGTGCCAGCAGTCAAGGGCGGGGGAACGGGGAGCTGTTTTTT
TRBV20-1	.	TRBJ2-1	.	CSARGDNEQFF	TGCAGTGCTAGGGGAGACAATGAGCAGTTCTTC